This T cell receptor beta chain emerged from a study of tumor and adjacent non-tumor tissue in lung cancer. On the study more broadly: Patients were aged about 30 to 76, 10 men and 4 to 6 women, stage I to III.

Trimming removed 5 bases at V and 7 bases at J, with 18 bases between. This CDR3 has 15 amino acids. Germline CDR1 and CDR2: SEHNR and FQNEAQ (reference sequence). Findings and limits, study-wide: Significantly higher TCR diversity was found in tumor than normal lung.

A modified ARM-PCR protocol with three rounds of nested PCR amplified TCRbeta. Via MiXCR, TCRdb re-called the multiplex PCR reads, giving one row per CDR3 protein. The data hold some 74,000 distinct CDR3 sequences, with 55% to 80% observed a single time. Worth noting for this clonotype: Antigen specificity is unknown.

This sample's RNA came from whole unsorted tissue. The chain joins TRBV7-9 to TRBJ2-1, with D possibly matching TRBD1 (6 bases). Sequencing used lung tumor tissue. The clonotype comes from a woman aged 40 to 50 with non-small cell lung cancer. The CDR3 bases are TGTGCCAGCAGCCCCGACTGGGGAACAGGGAATGAGCAGTTCTTC. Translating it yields CASSPDWGTGNEQFF. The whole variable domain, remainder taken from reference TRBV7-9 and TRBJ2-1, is DTGVSQNPRHKITKRGQNVTFRCDPISEHNRLYWYRQTLGQGPEFLTYFQNEAQLEKSRLLSDRFSAERPKGSFSTLEIQRTEQGDSAMYLCASSPDWGTGNEQFFGPGTRLTVL.